This is a list of T cell receptor beta chains from one sample in a study of T cell responses to AZD1222 COVID-19 vaccine. The repertoire was sequenced with immunoSEQ multiplex PCR; TCRdb's copy has only in-frame clones and lacks some. This sample has approximately 130,000 clones, with 93% found just once. Sequenced here: peripheral blood, sampled on day 0 of AZD1222 vaccination. The receptors derive from an adult in good health. The CDR3 runs from the conserved cysteine through the conserved F or W. D genes are given only for firm matches. A clone size is listed for some rows: how often the clone was seen (once, few, many), or a class if it is expanded.

d_gene: -; j_gene: TRBJ2-1; v_gene: TRBV19; abundance: -; CDR3aa: CASRTLTRGEQFF; CDR3nt: TGTGCCAGTAGGACACTGACTAGAGGCGAGCAGTTCTTC
d_gene: -; j_gene: TRBJ1-2; v_gene: TRBV2; abundance: -; CDR3aa: CASSNRFLNYGYTF; CDR3nt: TGTGCCAGCAGTAACAGGTTCCTAAACTATGGCTACACCTTC
d_gene: -; j_gene: TRBJ1-2; v_gene: TRBV15; abundance: -; CDR3aa: CATSRDLGAAGGYTF; CDR3nt: TGTGCCACCAGCAGAGATCTGGGGGCGGCTGGGGGCTACACCTTC
d_gene: -; j_gene: TRBJ1-1; v_gene: TRBV29-1; abundance: -; CDR3aa: CSAEPRSNTEAFF; CDR3nt: TGCAGCGCCGAACCGAGGTCTAACACTGAAGCTTTCTTT
d_gene: -; j_gene: TRBJ1-2; v_gene: TRBV7-9; abundance: -; CDR3aa: CASSFSEGLSYGYTF; CDR3nt: TGTGCCAGCAGCTTTTCAGAAGGGCTTTCCTATGGCTACACCTTC
d_gene: TRBD1; j_gene: TRBJ2-7; v_gene: TRBV4-2; abundance: -; CDR3aa: CASSPGDSYYSYEQYF; CDR3nt: TGTGCCAGCAGCCCCGGGGACAGCTACTACTCCTACGAGCAGTACTTC
d_gene: TRBD2; j_gene: TRBJ2-2; v_gene: TRBV5-6; abundance: -; CDR3aa: CASSLPLAGAHTGELFF; CDR3nt: TGTGCCAGCAGCTTACCACTAGCGGGGGCCCACACCGGGGAGCTGTTTTTT
d_gene: TRBD1; j_gene: TRBJ1-3; v_gene: TRBV6-6; abundance: once; CDR3aa: CASRLTGAGNTIYF; CDR3nt: TGTGCCAGCAGACTGACAGGGGCTGGAAACACCATATATTTT
d_gene: -; j_gene: TRBJ2-1; v_gene: TRBV7-9; abundance: -; CDR3aa: CARGMFGNEQFF; CDR3nt: TGTGCCAGAGGGATGTTTGGAAATGAGCAGTTCTTC
d_gene: -; j_gene: TRBJ1-2; v_gene: TRBV7-2; abundance: -; CDR3aa: CASSLGDPQYSGYTF; CDR3nt: TGTGCCAGCAGCTTGGGGGACCCACAATATAGTGGCTACACCTTC
d_gene: TRBD1; j_gene: TRBJ1-2; v_gene: TRBV18; abundance: once; CDR3aa: CASSPSWEGAYGYTF; CDR3nt: TGTGCCAGCTCACCGTCCTGGGAGGGGGCCTATGGCTACACCTTC
d_gene: -; j_gene: TRBJ1-3; v_gene: TRBV2; abundance: -; CDR3aa: CASSNLGAGNTIYF; CDR3nt: TGTGCCAGCAGTAATCTTGGGGCGGGAAACACCATATATTTT
d_gene: -; j_gene: TRBJ1-1; v_gene: TRBV6-5; abundance: -; CDR3aa: CASSYSSRAGTEAFF; CDR3nt: TGTGCCAGCAGTTACTCGAGCAGGGCGGGTACTGAAGCTTTCTTT
d_gene: -; j_gene: TRBJ1-3; v_gene: TRBV9; abundance: once; CDR3aa: CASSVGDRSGNTIYF; CDR3nt: TGTGCCAGCAGCGTAGGGGACCGCTCTGGAAACACCATATATTTT
d_gene: -; j_gene: TRBJ2-5; v_gene: TRBV2; abundance: few; CDR3aa: CASTAAAETQYF; CDR3nt: TGTGCCAGCACCGCGGCGGCAGAGACCCAGTACTTC
d_gene: -; j_gene: TRBJ1-2; v_gene: TRBV14; abundance: -; CDR3aa: CASSQFRTASYGYTF; CDR3nt: TGTGCCAGCAGCCAATTCCGGACGGCGTCTTATGGCTACACCTTC
d_gene: -; j_gene: TRBJ2-3; v_gene: TRBV6-5; abundance: -; CDR3aa: CASSWDLGGTDTQYF; CDR3nt: TGTGCCAGCAGTTGGGACTTAGGGGGCACAGATACGCAGTATTTT
d_gene: -; j_gene: TRBJ1-1; v_gene: TRBV19; abundance: -; CDR3aa: CASSPQVNTEAFF; CDR3nt: TGTGCCAGTAGTCCACAGGTGAACACTGAAGCTTTCTTT
d_gene: TRBD2; j_gene: TRBJ2-1; v_gene: TRBV10-3; abundance: -; CDR3aa: CAISDGGTSGGAYNEQFF; CDR3nt: TGTGCCATCAGTGATGGCGGGACTAGCGGGGGGGCCTACAATGAGCAGTTCTTC
d_gene: -; j_gene: TRBJ1-6; v_gene: TRBV7-9; abundance: -; CDR3aa: CASSLGRALNSPLHF; CDR3nt: TGTGCCAGCAGCTTAGGCAGGGCTCTAAATTCACCCCTCCACTTT
d_gene: -; j_gene: TRBJ1-6; v_gene: TRBV6-1; abundance: medium-sized; CDR3aa: CASSGTIPSSYNSPLHF; CDR3nt: TGTGCCAGCAGTGGGACAATCCCGAGCTCCTATAATTCACCCCTCCACTTT
d_gene: -; j_gene: TRBJ1-1; v_gene: TRBV10-1; abundance: once; CDR3aa: CASSVPGGEAFF; CDR3nt: TGCGCCAGCAGCGTCCCCGGCGGGGAAGCTTTCTTT
d_gene: TRBD1; j_gene: TRBJ2-7; v_gene: TRBV4-1; abundance: -; CDR3aa: CASSNPGQRPYEQYF; CDR3nt: TGCGCCAGCAGCAACCCGGGACAGAGACCTTACGAGCAGTACTTC
d_gene: TRBD1; j_gene: TRBJ1-5; v_gene: TRBV6-5; abundance: -; CDR3aa: CASSPTGGRPQHF; CDR3nt: TGTGCCAGCAGTCCAACAGGGGGACGGCCCCAGCATTTT
d_gene: -; j_gene: TRBJ1-3; v_gene: TRBV5-5; abundance: -; CDR3aa: CASSGAPSGNTIYF; CDR3nt: TGTGCCAGCAGCGGCGCCCCCTCTGGAAACACCATATATTTT
d_gene: TRBD1; j_gene: TRBJ1-1; v_gene: TRBV4-1; abundance: -; CDR3aa: CASSQKGAGTEAFF; CDR3nt: TGCGCCAGCAGCCAAAAGGGGGCAGGAACTGAAGCTTTCTTT
d_gene: TRBD1; j_gene: TRBJ1-2; v_gene: TRBV27; abundance: -; CDR3aa: CASSLSRQGGYTF; CDR3nt: TGTGCCAGCAGTTTATCCCGACAGGGCGGCTACACCTTC
d_gene: TRBD1; j_gene: TRBJ1-1; v_gene: TRBV19; abundance: -; CDR3aa: CASSTGQGITEAFF; CDR3nt: TGTGCCAGTAGTACGGGACAGGGGATCACTGAAGCTTTCTTT